Listed below are T cell receptor beta chains from one sample, sequenced in a study of CD8+CD57+ T cells in acquired aplastic anemia. Each CDR3 protein gets one entry after TCRdb re-called the reads with MiXCR. The profile shows 150,000 to 200,000 distinct CDR3 sequences, roughly 48% of them singletons. Input material: sorted CD4+, CD8+, or CD8+CD57+ T cells (not recorded which) from PBMCs. These receptor sequences come from a human donor with aplastic anemia. CDR3s include the opening cysteine and the closing phenylalanine or tryptophan. D genes are given only for firm matches. The size field is filled for only some rows; it gives once, few, many or a size class.

>TRBJ2-3|19|TRBV7-2|NA|TRBD2
CASSLAIWGLAGGGDTQYF
TGTGCCAGCAGCTTAGCAATATGGGGGCTAGCGGGGGGGGGGGATACGCAGTATTTT
>TRBJ1-2|13|TRBV12-3/TRBV12-4|NA|NA
CASSSGRVYGYTF
TGTGCCAGCAGTTCGGGACGGGTGTATGGCTACACCTTC
>TRBJ1-4|14|TRBV7-9|NA|TRBD1
CASSGTGKNERLFF
TGTGCCAGCAGCGGGACAGGGAAAAATGAAAGACTGTTTTTT
>TRBJ2-5|13|TRBV20-1|NA|NA
CIAGGREEGTQYF
TGCATTGCTGGGGGAAGGGAGGAGGGGACCCAGTACTTC
>TRBJ2-2|15|TRBV2|NA|TRBD2
CATKSGGSGTGELFF
TGTGCCACAAAAAGCGGGGGGTCCGGCACCGGGGAGCTGTTTTTT
>TRBJ2-6|17|TRBV6-1|many|NA
CASRRDPGRSGANVLTF
TGTGCCAGCAGGCGGGACCCTGGGCGGTCTGGGGCCAACGTCCTGACTTTC
>TRBJ2-5|16|TRBV5-8|many|NA
CASSWGQQAGGETQYF
TGTGCCAGCAGCTGGGGCCAACAAGCAGGCGGTGAGACCCAGTACTTC
>TRBJ1-4|14|TRBV6-1|few|NA
CATRPGYRHEKLFF
TGTGCCACCCGACCGGGTTACCGTCATGAAAAACTGTTTTTT
>TRBJ2-2|16|TRBV7-3|many|TRBD2
CASSLAFGGARGELFF
TGTGCCAGCAGCTTAGCGTTCGGGGGGGCCAGGGGGGAGCTGTTTTTT
>TRBJ1-2|13|TRBV19|NA|NA
CASSIGRGNGYTF
TGTGCCAGTAGTATTGGTCGGGGGAATGGCTACACCTTC
>TRBJ2-3|14|TRBV20-1|many|NA
CSAQRPRNTDTQYF
TGCAGTGCCCAGAGGCCTAGGAACACAGATACGCAGTATTTT
>TRBJ2-3|15|TRBV12-5|NA|NA
CASGLGQVYTDTQYF
TGTGCTAGTGGTTTGGGACAGGTCTACACAGATACGCAGTATTTT